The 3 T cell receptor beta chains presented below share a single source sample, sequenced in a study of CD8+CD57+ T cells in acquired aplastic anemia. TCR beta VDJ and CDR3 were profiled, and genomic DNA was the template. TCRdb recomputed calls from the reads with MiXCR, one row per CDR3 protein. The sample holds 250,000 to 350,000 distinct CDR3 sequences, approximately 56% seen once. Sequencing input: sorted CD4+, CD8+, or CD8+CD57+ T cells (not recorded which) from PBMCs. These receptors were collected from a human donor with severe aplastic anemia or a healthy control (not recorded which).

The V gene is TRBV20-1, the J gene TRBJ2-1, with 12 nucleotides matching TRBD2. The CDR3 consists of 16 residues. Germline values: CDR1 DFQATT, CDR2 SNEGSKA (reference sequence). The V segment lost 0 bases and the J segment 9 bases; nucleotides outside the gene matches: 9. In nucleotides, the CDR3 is TGCAGTGCTAGAGATTATCTAGCGGGGGGGGAGGGTGAGCAGTTCTTC. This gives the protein CSARDYLAGGEGEQFF.

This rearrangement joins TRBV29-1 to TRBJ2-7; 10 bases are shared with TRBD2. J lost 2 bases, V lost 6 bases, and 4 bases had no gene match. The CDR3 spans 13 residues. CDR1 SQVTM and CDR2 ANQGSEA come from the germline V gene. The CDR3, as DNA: TGCAGCGTGTTAAGCGGGGGGGCCTACGAGCAGTACTTC. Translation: CSVLSGGAYEQYF.

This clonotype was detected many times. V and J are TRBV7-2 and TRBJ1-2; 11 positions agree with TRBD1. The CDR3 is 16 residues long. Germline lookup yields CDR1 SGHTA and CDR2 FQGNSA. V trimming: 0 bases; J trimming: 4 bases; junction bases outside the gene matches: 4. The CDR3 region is CASSLAVGTGGYGYTF. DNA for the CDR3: TGTGCCAGCAGCTTAGCGGTTGGGACAGGGGGCTATGGCTACACCTTC. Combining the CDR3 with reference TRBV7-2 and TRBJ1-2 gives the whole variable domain GAGVSQSPSNKVTEKGKDVELRCDPISGHTALYWYRQSLGQGLEFLIYFQGNSAPDKSGLPSDRFSAERTGGSVSTLTIQRTQQEDSAVYLCASSLAVGTGGYGYTFGSGTRLTVV.